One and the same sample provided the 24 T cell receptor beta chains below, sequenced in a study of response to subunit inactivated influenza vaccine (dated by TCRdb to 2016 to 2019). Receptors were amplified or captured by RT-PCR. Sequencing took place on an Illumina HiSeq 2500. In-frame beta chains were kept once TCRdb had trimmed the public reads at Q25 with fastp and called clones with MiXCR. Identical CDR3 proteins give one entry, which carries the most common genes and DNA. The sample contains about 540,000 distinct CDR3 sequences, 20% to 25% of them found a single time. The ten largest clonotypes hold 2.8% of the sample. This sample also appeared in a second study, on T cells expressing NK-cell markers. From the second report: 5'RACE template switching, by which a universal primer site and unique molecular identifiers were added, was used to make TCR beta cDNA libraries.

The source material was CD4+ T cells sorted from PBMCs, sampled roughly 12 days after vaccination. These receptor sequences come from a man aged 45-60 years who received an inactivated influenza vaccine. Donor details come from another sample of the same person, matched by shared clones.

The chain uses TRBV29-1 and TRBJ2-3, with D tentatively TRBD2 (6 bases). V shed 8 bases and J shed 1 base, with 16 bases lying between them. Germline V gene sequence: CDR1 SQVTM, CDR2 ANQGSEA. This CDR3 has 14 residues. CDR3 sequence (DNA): TGCAGCACCAGACTAGGGTCCGGCACAGATACGCAGTATTTT. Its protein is CSTRLGSGTDTQYF.

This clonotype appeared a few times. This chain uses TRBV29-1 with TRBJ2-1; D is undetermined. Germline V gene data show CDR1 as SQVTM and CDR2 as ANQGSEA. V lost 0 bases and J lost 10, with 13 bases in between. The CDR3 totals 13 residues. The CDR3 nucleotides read TGCAGCGTTGAAGATCAACCGTTGGGGGAGCAGTTCTTC. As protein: CSVEDQPLGEQFF.

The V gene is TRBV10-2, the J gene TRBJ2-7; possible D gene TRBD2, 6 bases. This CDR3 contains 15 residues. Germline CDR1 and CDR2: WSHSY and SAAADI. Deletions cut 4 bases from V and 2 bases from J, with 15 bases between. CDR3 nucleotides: TGCGCCAGCAGTGGAGGAGGGCTAGCAGCCTACGAGCAGTACTTC. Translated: CASSGGGLAAYEQYF.

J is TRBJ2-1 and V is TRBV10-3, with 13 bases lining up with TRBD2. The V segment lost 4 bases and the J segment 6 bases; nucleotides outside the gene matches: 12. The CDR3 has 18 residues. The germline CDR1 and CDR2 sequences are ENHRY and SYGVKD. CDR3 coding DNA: TGTGCCATCAGTGGGTGGACTAGCGGGAGCCTAGGGGGCAATGAGCAGTTCTTC. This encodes CAISGWTSGSLGGNEQFF.

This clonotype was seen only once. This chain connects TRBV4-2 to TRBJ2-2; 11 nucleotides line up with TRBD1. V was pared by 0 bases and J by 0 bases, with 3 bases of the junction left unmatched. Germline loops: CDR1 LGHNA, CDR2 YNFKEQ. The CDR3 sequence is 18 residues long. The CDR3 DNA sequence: TGTGCCAGCAGCCAAGATGGGACAGGGGGAGCGAACACCGGGGAGCTGTTTTTT. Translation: CASSQDGTGGANTGELFF.

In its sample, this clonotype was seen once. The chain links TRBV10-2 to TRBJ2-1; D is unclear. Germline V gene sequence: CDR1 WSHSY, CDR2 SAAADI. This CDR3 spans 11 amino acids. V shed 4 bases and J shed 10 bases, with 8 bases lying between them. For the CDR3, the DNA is TGCGCCAGCAGTGTAGGTCCGGAGCAGTTCTTC. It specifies CASSVGPEQFF.

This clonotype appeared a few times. CDR3 sequence: CASSPGTGVSDTQYF. CDR3 DNA sequence: TGTGCCAGCAGCCCCGGGACAGGGGTTTCGGATACGCAGTATTTT. The chain recombines TRBV6-1 with TRBJ2-3; 10 bases align to TRBD1. Unmatched junction bases numbered 9, after V lost 6 bases and J lost 6 bases. Germline CDR1 is MNHNS and CDR2 is SASEGT. This CDR3 is built from 15 residues.

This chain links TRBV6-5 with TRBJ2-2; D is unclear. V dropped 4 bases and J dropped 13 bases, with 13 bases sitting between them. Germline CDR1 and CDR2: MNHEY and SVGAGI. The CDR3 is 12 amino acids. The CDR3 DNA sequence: TGTGCCAGCAGTTCCGTGGGAATGGTGCTGTTTTTT. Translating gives CASSSVGMVLFF.

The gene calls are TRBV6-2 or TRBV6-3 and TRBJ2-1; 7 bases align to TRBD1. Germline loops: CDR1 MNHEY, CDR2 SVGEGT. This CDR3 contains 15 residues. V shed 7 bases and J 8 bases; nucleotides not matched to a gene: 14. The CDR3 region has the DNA TGTGCCAGCACCCTGACAGGGTTCCGTATCGATGAGCAGTTCTTC. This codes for CASTLTGFRIDEQFF.

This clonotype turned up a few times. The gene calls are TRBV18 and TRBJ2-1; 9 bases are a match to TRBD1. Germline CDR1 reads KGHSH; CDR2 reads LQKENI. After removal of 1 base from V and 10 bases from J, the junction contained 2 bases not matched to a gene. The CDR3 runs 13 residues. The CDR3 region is CASSPLGTGEQFF. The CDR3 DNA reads TGTGCCAGCTCACCACTTGGGACAGGGGAGCAGTTCTTC. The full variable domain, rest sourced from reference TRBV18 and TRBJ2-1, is NAGVMQNPRHLVRRRGQEARLRCSPMKGHSHVYWYRQLPEEGLKFMVYLQKENIIDESGMPKERFSAEFPKEGPSILRIQQVVRGDSAAYFCASSPLGTGEQFFGPGTRLTVL.

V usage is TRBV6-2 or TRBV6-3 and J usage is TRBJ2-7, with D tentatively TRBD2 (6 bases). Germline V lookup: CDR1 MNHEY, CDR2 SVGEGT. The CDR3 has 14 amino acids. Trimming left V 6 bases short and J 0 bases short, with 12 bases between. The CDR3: CASSGRGTSYEQYF. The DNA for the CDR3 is TGTGCCAGCAGCGGGAGAGGCACCTCCTACGAGCAGTACTTC.

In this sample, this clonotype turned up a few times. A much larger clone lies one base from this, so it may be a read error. The CDR3 loop is CSARGPQRNTEAFF. The CDR3 coding sequence is TGCAGTGCTAGAGGCCCGCAGCGGAACACTGAAGCTTTCTTT. The rearrangement links TRBV20-1 to TRBJ1-1; D is uncertain. The CDR3 covers 14 residues. Germline CDR1 DFQATT, CDR2 SNEGSKA (reference sequence). V was cut by 1 base and J by 1 base, with 10 bases left in between.

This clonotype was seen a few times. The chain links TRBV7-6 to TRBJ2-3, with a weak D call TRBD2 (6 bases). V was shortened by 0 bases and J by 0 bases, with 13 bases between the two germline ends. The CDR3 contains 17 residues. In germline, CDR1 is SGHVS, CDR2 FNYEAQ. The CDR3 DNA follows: TGTGCCAGCAGCTTAGCCCGGGACTCCCTTAGCACAGATACGCAGTATTTT. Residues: CASSLARDSLSTDTQYF.

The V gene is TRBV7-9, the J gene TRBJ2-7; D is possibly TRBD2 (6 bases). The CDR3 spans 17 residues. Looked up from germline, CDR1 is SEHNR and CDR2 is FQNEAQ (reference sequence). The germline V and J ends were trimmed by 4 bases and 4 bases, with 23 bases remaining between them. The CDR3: CASSSMWGDLKVYEQYF. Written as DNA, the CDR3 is TGTGCCAGCAGCTCGATGTGGGGGGACCTGAAGGTGTACGAGCAGTACTTC.

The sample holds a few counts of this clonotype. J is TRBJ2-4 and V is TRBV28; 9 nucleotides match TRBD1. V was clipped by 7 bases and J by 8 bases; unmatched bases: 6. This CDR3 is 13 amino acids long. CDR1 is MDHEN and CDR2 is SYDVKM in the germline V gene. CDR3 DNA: TGTGCCAGCACTCCGGGACAGGGTTACATTCAGTACTTC. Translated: CASTPGQGYIQYF.

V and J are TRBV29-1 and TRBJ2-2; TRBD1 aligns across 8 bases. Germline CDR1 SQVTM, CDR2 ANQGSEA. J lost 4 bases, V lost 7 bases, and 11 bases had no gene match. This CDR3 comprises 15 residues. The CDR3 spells CSAADRVGGTGELFF. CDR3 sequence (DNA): TGCAGCGCAGCGGACAGGGTCGGCGGCACCGGGGAGCTGTTTTTT.

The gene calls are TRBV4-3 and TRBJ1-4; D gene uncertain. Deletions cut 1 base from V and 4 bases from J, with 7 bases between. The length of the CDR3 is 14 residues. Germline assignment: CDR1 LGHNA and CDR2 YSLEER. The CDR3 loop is CASSQGTVNEKLFF. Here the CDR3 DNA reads TGCGCCAGCAGCCAAGGGACGGTTAATGAAAAACTGTTTTTT.

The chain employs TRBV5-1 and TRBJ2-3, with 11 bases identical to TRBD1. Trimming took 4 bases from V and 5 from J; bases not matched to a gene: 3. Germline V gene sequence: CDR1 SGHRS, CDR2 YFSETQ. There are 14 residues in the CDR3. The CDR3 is CASSVDRGRDTQYF. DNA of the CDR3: TGCGCCAGCAGCGTGGACAGGGGGCGAGATACGCAGTATTTT.

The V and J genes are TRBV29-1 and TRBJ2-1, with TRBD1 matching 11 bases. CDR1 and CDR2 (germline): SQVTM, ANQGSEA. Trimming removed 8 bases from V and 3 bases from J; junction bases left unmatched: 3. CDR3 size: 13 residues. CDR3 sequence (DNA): TGCAGCACGGGGACAGGGGGCTACAATGAGCAGTTCTTC. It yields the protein CSTGTGGYNEQFF.

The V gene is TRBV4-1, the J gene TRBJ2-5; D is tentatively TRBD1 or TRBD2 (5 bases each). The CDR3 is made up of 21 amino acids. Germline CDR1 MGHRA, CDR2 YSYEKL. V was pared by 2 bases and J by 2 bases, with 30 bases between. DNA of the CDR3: TGCGCCAGCAGCCAATTTAATGACAGCTTATGTTGCCGGAGGCGGCAAGAGACCCAGTACTTC. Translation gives CASSQFNDSLCCRRRQETQYF.

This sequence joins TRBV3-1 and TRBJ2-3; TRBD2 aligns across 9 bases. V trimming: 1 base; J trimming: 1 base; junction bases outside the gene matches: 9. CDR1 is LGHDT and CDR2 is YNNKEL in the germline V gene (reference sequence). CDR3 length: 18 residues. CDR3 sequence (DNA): TGTGCCAGCAGCCAAGCTTTCCTAGCGGGGCAAGGCACAGATACGCAGTATTTT. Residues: CASSQAFLAGQGTDTQYF.

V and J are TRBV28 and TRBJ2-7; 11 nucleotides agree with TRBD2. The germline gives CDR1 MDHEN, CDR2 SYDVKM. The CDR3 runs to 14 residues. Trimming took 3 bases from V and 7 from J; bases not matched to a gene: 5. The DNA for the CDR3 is TGTGCCAGCAGTTTTGGGACTAGCGGTAGGGAGCAGTACTTC. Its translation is CASSFGTSGREQYF.

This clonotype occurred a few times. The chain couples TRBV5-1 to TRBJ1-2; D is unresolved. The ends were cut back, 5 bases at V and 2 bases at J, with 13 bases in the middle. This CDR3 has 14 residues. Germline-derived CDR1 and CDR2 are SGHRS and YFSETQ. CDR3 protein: CASSRGLENYGYTF. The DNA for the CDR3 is TGCGCCAGCAGTAGAGGGTTGGAAAACTATGGCTACACCTTC. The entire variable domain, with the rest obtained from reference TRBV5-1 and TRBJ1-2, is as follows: KAGVTQTPRYLIKTRGQQVTLSCSPISGHRSVSWYQQTPGQGLQFLFEYFSETQRNKGNFPGRFSGRQFSNSRSEMNVSTLELGDSALYLCASSRGLENYGYTFGSGTRLTVV.

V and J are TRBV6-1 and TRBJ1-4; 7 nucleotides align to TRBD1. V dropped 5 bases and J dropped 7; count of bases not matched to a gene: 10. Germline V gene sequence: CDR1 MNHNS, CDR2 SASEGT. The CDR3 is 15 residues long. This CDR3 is CASSRIRGAGEKLFF. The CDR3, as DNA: TGTGCCAGCAGTCGGATCAGGGGGGCGGGTGAAAAACTGTTTTTT.